The clone carrying this T cell receptor beta chain was recorded many times. The target antigen is unknown. As part of library construction, unique molecular identifiers were attached to individual cDNA molecules. TCRdb independently ran MiXCR on the 5' RACE reads; one entry per CDR3 protein. Of some 87,000 distinct CDR3 sequences listed, around 15% are singletons. This sample is drawn from a study of early T cells in non-severe SARS-CoV-2 infection. In the study overall: Bulk RNA isolated from unsorted whole blood underwent sequencing; chains were not paired. Whole-study findings and limits: VDJdb matching favored anti-spike CD8 responses, missing private and CD4 specificities.

V shed 0 bases and J shed 2 bases, with 3 bases lying between them. CDR1 is SEHNR and CDR2 is FQNEAQ in the germline V gene (reference sequence). This CDR3 has 13 residues. Sequencing input: whole blood. The clonotype originates from an adult who was a healthcare worker with PCR-confirmed SARS-CoV-2 infection or an uninfected control (not recorded which). V and J are TRBV7-9 and TRBJ2-3; no clear D. The CDR3 DNA follows: TGTGCCAGCAGCTTAGCCCACACAGATACGCAGTATTTT. This translates into CASSLAHTDTQYF.